This T cell receptor (beta chain) was recovered during a study of blood T cell repertoires in COVID-19. Study at large: Donors in the United States, Italy and Spain gave samples during acute or convalescent COVID-19.

In its sample, this clone was seen a few times. Authors' processing steps: Reference gene primers were amplified, and this amplification served to estimate nucleated cell counts. The repertoire was sequenced with immunoSEQ multiplex PCR; TCRdb's copy has only in-frame clones and lacks some. Clone size and the V and J calls come from that table; the DNA yielded D and trimming. The data hold about 180,000 clones, with more than 75% observed a single time. Trimming removed 3 bases from V and 9 bases from J; junction bases left unmatched: 5. The V gene's germline CDR1 is DFQATT and CDR2 SNEGSKA (reference sequence). The CDR3 is 13 amino acids. Residents of approximately 25 US areas, aged about 18 to 100 years, made up the participants.

The chain uses TRBV20-1 and TRBJ2-1; 10 bases map to TRBD2. This TCR derives from a woman aged 25-40 years who had recovered from COVID-19. Sequenced sample: PBMCs or T cells enriched from blood (not recorded which). CDR3 DNA: TGCAGTGCTAGTCCTAGCGGGAGAGGTGAGCAGTTCTTC. Protein product: CSASPSGRGEQFF.